This T cell receptor beta chain was found in a study of a mutant IDH1 vaccine in newly diagnosed glioma. Study-wide background: Vaccines began 4-6 weeks after radiotherapy alone, or with temozolomide cycles. Of the patients given treatment, around 60% were male and roughly 38% were female, and a mean age of about 44 years was recorded. Visit V12 was scheduled at week 35 and visit V13 at week 47. Findings and caveats of the study: The authors found pseudoprogression apparently unrelated to changes in top peripheral T cell clonotypes.

Time point here: week 47, end of study. Each vaccine dose was 300 ug of mutant IDH1 20-mer peptide, with topical imiquimod. Sequenced by immunoSEQ multiplex PCR; TCRdb stores in-frame clones only, minus some. The sample lists tens of thousands of clones, over 70% seen once, with 5.3% in the top ten. The sample holds one count of this clone. Its antigen is not known. Germline CDR1 and CDR2: ENHRY and SYGVKD. CDR3 length equals 15 residues. V was cut by 1 base and J by 5 bases, with 14 bases left in between. This receptor was identified in a man aged 50-60 years with glioma. The chain joins TRBV10-3 to TRBJ1-1; weak D call: TRBD1 (6 bases). Sequences were derived from PBMCs, sampled from a glioma patient whose treatment included an IDH1 peptide vaccine. CDR3 protein: CAISELQGRGTEAFF. The CDR3 DNA reads as TGTGCCATCAGTGAGTTACAGGGACGGGGGACTGAAGCTTTCTTT.